Sequencing of this T cell receptor (beta chain) was carried out in a study of CXCR3-negative and CXCR3-positive naive CD8 T cells. Study outcomes and limitations: Hydrophobicity of TRB CDR3s was greater in CXCR3-positive naive cells than in CXCR3-negative naive cells.

The TRB libraries of cDNA were built by UMI-labeled 5' RACE. TCRdb re-called the 5' RACE reads; every CDR3 protein appears as one record, without DNA. The repertoire table contains approximately 74,000 distinct CDR3 sequences. The germline gives CDR1 SGHTA, CDR2 FQGTGA. The CDR3 runs 16 residues. Regarding this clonotype: The antigen remains undetermined.

This receptor was taken from a human donor in good health. Some clones in this sample may be carry-over from other donors' samples. V and J are TRBV7-3 and TRBJ2-7; TCRdb's D gene call, TRBD2, goes unchecked for lack of DNA. Input material: naive CXCR3- CD8+ T cells from blood. Subset meaning: CD45RO-CCR7+CD27+CD95- naive CD8+ T cells lacking CXCR3 (TNR3-). CDR3 residues: CASSPGLAGGPYEQYF. Supplemented by reference TRBV7-3 and TRBJ2-7, the full variable domain reads GAGVSQTPSNKVTEKGKYVELRCDPISGHTALYWYRQSLGQGPEFLIYFQGTGAADDSGLPNDRFFAVRPEGSVSTLKIQRTERGDSAVYLCASSPGLAGGPYEQYFGPGTRLTVT.